Below, one T cell receptor (beta chain) is given with its context. Participants had their cohort set by participant-reported clinical history. These data are taken from a study of blood T cell repertoires in COVID-19. Overall study context: Both acute and convalescent COVID-19 samples were obtained from the United States, Italy and Spain.

Under the authors' procedure: It was from reference gene primer amplification that nucleated cell counts were estimated. Profiling relied on immunoSEQ multiplex PCR, and the TCRdb table lists in-frame clones only, not all of them. D and trimming come from the DNA, and the V and J calls and clone size come from that table. The sample holds a few hundred thousand clones, roughly nine tenths seen once. CDR3 length: 14 residues. Trimming cost V 2 bases and J 2 bases, with 9 bases left between them. Germline V gives CDR1 LNHNV, CDR2 YYDKDF (reference sequence). This rearrangement joins TRBV15 to TRBJ1-2, with D uncertain. The sequence came from a middle-aged woman who had been exposed to COVID-19. The sample was PBMCs or T cells enriched from blood (not recorded which). In nucleotides, the CDR3 is TGTGCCACCAGCAGACACGGTGAGAACTATGGCTACACCTTC. Protein product: CATSRHGENYGYTF.